This T cell receptor beta chain derives from a study of monozygotic twins with inflammatory bowel disease. In regard to this clonotype: Its matching antigen is unknown.

Notes on the study in general: Relative clonotype sharing with others was diminished in IBD patients versus healthy twins, particularly with disease activity. It was in IBD patients that TCRbeta diversity (inverse Simpson) was lower than in healthy co-twins. The data did not back a single strong IBD-associated clonotype or signal.

Researchers used template switching to add UMIs featuring a 6-nucleotide sample barcode. One entry per CDR3 protein, without DNA, is what TCRdb gives after re-calling the 5' RACE reads. The sample's table shows 350,000 to 500,000 distinct CDR3 sequences. This CDR3 region has 20 residues. Germline CDR1 SGHAT, CDR2 FQDESV (reference sequence). Sequenced sample: blood. The source is a human donor with ulcerative colitis or Crohn's disease, or a healthy co-twin of an affected twin (not recorded which). J is TRBJ1-2 and V is TRBV11-1; the TRBD1 assignment by TCRdb is unverifiable without DNA. The CDR3 here is CASSLPQGNALSVFNYGYTF.